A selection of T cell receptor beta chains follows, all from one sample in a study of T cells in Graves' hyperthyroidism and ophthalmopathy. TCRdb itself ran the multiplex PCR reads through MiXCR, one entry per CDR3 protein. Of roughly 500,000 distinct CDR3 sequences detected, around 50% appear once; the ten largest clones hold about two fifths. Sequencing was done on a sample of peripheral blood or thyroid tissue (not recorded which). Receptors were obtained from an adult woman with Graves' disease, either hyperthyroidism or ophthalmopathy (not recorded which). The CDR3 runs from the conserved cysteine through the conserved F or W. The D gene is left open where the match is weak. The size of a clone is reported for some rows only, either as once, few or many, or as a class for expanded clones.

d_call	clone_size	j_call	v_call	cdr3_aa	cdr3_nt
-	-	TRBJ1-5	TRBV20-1	CSARPGASNQPQHF	TGCAGTGCTAGACCTGGAGCGAGCAATCAGCCCCAGCATTTT
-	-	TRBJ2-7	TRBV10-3	CATGDLSSYEQYF	TGTGCCACCGGGGACCTGAGCTCCTACGAGCAGTACTTC
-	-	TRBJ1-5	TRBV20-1	CSAGGANQPQHF	TGCAGTGCTGGGGGGGCAAATCAGCCCCAGCATTTT
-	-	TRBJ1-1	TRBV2	CASNGADTNTEAFF	TGTGCCAGCAATGGAGCCGACACAAACACTGAAGCTTTCTTT
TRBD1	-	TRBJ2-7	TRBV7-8	CASSLERQGQYEQYF	TGTGCCAGCAGCTTAGAGCGACAGGGTCAGTACGAGCAGTACTTC
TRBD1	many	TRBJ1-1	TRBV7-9	CASTLMTGTEAFF	TGTGCCAGCACCCTGATGACAGGGACTGAAGCTTTCTTT
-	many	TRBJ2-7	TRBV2	CASSFGVWEQYF	TGTGCCAGCAGTTTCGGGGTGTGGGAGCAGTACTTC
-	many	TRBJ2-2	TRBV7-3	CASSLADGNTGELFF	TGTGCCAGCAGCTTAGCGGACGGGAACACCGGGGAGCTGTTTTTT
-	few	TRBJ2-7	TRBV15	CATSSNTESSYEQYF	TGTGCCACCAGCAGTAACACAGAGAGCTCCTACGAGCAGTACTTC
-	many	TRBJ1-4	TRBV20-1	CSAHPPEGSEKLFF	TGCAGTGCTCATCCCCCGGAAGGGTCTGAAAAACTGTTTTTT
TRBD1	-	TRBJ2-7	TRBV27	CASSWGDRDGYEQYF	TGTGCCAGCAGTTGGGGGGACAGGGATGGGTACGAGCAGTACTTC
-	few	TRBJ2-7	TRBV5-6	CASSPKGKYEQYF	TGTGCCAGCAGTCCAAAAGGGAAGTACGAGCAGTACTTC
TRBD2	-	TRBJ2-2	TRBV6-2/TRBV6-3	CASSHSPGAGGKAGELFF	TGTGCCAGCAGTCACAGCCCGGGGGCGGGAGGTAAAGCCGGGGAGCTGTTTTTT
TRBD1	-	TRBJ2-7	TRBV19	CASSIVGQGEQYF	TGTGCCAGTAGTATAGTTGGACAGGGTGAGCAGTACTTC
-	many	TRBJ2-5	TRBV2	CASSEWQQETQYF	TGTGCCAGCAGTGAATGGCAGCAAGAGACCCAGTACTTC
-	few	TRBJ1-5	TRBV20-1	CSARESGNQPQHF	TGCAGTGCTAGAGAATCGGGGAATCAGCCCCAGCATTTT
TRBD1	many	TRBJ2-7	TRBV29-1	CSVRTGLSLLSYEQYF	TGCAGCGTTCGGACAGGGCTATCACTTCTTTCCTACGAGCAGTACTTC
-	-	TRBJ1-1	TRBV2	CASRRQRNTEAFF	TGTGCCAGCAGGAGACAGAGGAACACTGAAGCTTTCTTT